A selection of T cell receptor beta chains follows, all from one sample in a study of early T cells in non-severe SARS-CoV-2 infection. TCRdb re-derived calls from the 5' RACE reads in MiXCR, one entry per CDR3 protein. This repertoire shows under 100,000 distinct CDR3 sequences, roughly an eighth found once; its top ten account for 1.2% to 1.5%. The specimen was whole blood. The receptors were gathered from an adult who was a healthcare worker with PCR-confirmed SARS-CoV-2 infection or an uninfected control (not recorded which). Each CDR3 is given with its conserved first and last residue. D genes are given only for firm matches. Part of the rows lack a size; the others show once, few, many or a class for expanded clones.

v_gene	d_gene	abundance	j_gene	CDR3nt	CDR3aa
TRBV11-3	.	many	TRBJ2-3	TGTGCCAGCAGCGCGGGCGGGGGCGTAACAGATACGCAGTATTTT	CASSAGGGVTDTQYF
TRBV6-5	TRBD1	few	TRBJ2-4	TGTGCCAGCAGTTACCGCAACGTCAGGGGCGGTACAGGGGGCACGTCCAAAAACATTCAGTACTTC	CASSYRNVRGGTGGTSKNIQYF
TRBV5-4	TRBD1	many	TRBJ1-1	TGTGCCAGCAGCCTTACAGGGGCTGAAGCTTTCTTT	CASSLTGAEAFF
TRBV30	.	many	TRBJ2-1	TGTGCCTGGACCCCTTCGGAGGTCTACAATGAGCAGTTCTTC	CAWTPSEVYNEQFF
TRBV10-2	TRBD2	many	TRBJ2-1	TGCGCCAGCAGTGGGGACCTAGCGGGGAGAGTGAATGAGCAGTTCTTC	CASSGDLAGRVNEQFF
TRBV5-1	.	few	TRBJ2-1	TGCGCCAGCAGCTTAGAGGACTCCGCCAATGAGCAGTTCTTC	CASSLEDSANEQFF
TRBV6-1	.	many	TRBJ2-5	TGTGCCAGCAGTTACTACCCAGGGGCGGGGGAGACCCAGTACTTC	CASSYYPGAGETQYF
TRBV30	.	many	TRBJ1-3	TGTGCCTGGAGTGTCGCAAGCGGAAACACCATATATTTT	CAWSVASGNTIYF
TRBV6-2/TRBV6-3	.	many	TRBJ2-5	TGTGCCAGCAGTTACGGGACTTCCACAGAGACCCAGTACTTC	CASSYGTSTETQYF
TRBV28	.	.	TRBJ2-1	TGTGCCAGCAGTATCCCGGGGCGGGATGAGCAGTTCTTC	CASSIPGRDEQFF
TRBV9	.	few	TRBJ2-3	TGTGCCAGCAGCGTAGGCACAGGAGGATACACAGATACGCAGTATTTT	CASSVGTGGYTDTQYF
TRBV21-1	.	many	TRBJ1-1	TGTGCCAGCAGCTATGGACGGAACACTGAAGCTTTCTTT	CASSYGRNTEAFF
TRBV11-1	.	.	TRBJ1-6	TGTGCCAGCAGCTCCCCTCCCGGGGCCTCACCCCTCCACTTT	CASSSPPGASPLHF
TRBV7-6	.	many	TRBJ2-1	TGTGCCAGTGCAGGGGTGAAGAATGAGCAGTTCTTC	CASAGVKNEQFF
TRBV5-6	TRBD1	few	TRBJ1-2	TGTGCCAGCAGCCTGAGGGACAGGGGCGGTGGCTACACCTTC	CASSLRDRGGGYTF
TRBV11-2	.	.	TRBJ1-1	TGTGCCAGCAGACTGGGCCCTGAAGCTTTCTTT	CASRLGPEAFF
TRBV3-1	TRBD2	many	TRBJ2-7	TGTGCCAGCAGCCAAGATCCTAGCGGGGCCTACGAGCAGTACTTC	CASSQDPSGAYEQYF
TRBV27	.	.	TRBJ1-6	TGTGCCAGCAATACAGGTCATTCACCCCTCCACTTT	CASNTGHSPLHF
TRBV24-1	.	.	TRBJ2-3	TGTGCCACCAGTGATGGGGTGGGGGGAGATACGCAGTATTTT	CATSDGVGGDTQYF
TRBV6-1	.	.	TRBJ2-1	TGTGCCAGCAGTCCTCGGGCCGTGTCTTACAATGAGCAGTTCTTC	CASSPRAVSYNEQFF
TRBV3-1	.	few	TRBJ1-1	TGTGCCAGCAGCCAAGTCAACGTAGAAGCTTTCTTT	CASSQVNVEAFF
TRBV25-1	TRBD1	few	TRBJ1-5	TGTGCCAGCAGTGGACAGGGCGGGATACAGCCCCAGCATTTT	CASSGQGGIQPQHF
TRBV10-3	.	many	TRBJ1-3	TGTGCCATCCAAGCCCCCGGGACATTGGACGGAAACACCATATATTTT	CAIQAPGTLDGNTIYF
TRBV11-2	TRBD2	.	TRBJ2-5	TGTGCCAACAGCCCCTTGGCGGGGGGGCCTCCGACCCAGTACTTC	CANSPLAGGPPTQYF
TRBV7-3	.	few	TRBJ2-7	TGTGCCAGCAGCTTAGACACGGGTTACGAGCAGTACTTC	CASSLDTGYEQYF
TRBV5-1	TRBD1	.	TRBJ2-2	TGCGCCAGCAGCTTGGGTAGGGACAGTTATCCCGGGGAGCTGTTTTTT	CASSLGRDSYPGELFF
TRBV7-8	TRBD2	.	TRBJ2-3	TGTGCCAGCAACCATATAGCGGGGGGGGCTAGCACAGATACGCAGTATTTT	CASNHIAGGASTDTQYF
TRBV5-1	TRBD2	many	TRBJ2-1	TGCGCCAGCAGCCCCGGACTAGCCCCCTACAATGAGCAGTTCTTC	CASSPGLAPYNEQFF
TRBV5-5	.	once	TRBJ1-2	TGTGCCAGCAGCCCCTGGGGCACCCACGCCACCTTC	CASSPWGTHATF
TRBV20-1	.	few	TRBJ2-5	TGCAGTGCAATATTAGGAGAGACCCAGTACTTC	CSAILGETQYF
TRBV6-5	.	many	TRBJ2-7	TGTGCCAGCAGACCGGGACCCGGGGACTACGAGCAGTACTTC	CASRPGPGDYEQYF
TRBV11-2	.	.	TRBJ1-2	TGTGCCAGCAGCTTAGATGGGTTCGACAGGCGAACCTATGGCTACACCTTC	CASSLDGFDRRTYGYTF
TRBV11-1	.	few	TRBJ2-3	TGTGCCAGCAGCTTCTCATCAGATACGCAGTATTTT	CASSFSSDTQYF
TRBV29-1	.	few	TRBJ1-2	TGCAGCGTCGGGACGGTCGGGGGTTACTATGGCTACACCTTC	CSVGTVGGYYGYTF
TRBV29-1	.	many	TRBJ1-1	TGCAGCGTTTATCCACCCTTGCCGAACACTGAAGCTTTCTTT	CSVYPPLPNTEAFF
TRBV7-9	TRBD1	.	TRBJ2-7	TGTGCCAGCAGCACCAACCCGGACAGGGTAACTCGGTCCTACGAGCAGTACTTC	CASSTNPDRVTRSYEQYF
TRBV7-8	.	many	TRBJ1-1	TGTGCCAGCAGCTTACGGTGGGGCACAGAAGCTTTCTTT	CASSLRWGTEAFF
TRBV30	.	many	TRBJ2-7	TGTGCCCGCGGGACAGACGCCTACGAGCAGTACTTC	CARGTDAYEQYF
TRBV27	TRBD1	few	TRBJ1-2	TGTGCCAGCAGACCACACAGGGGCGCCAACTATGGCTACACCTTC	CASRPHRGANYGYTF
TRBV6-6	.	few	TRBJ2-7	TGTGCCAGCAGCCAAACCGGTCTCGAGCAGTACTTC	CASSQTGLEQYF
TRBV18	.	many	TRBJ1-6	TGTGCCAGCTCACCTCCGGGACGGTCCTCACCCCTCCACTTT	CASSPPGRSSPLHF
TRBV6-2/TRBV6-3	TRBD1	.	TRBJ1-1	TGTGCCAGCAGTTACGGGACAGGGAGATTGCGAACTGAAGCTTTCTTT	CASSYGTGRLRTEAFF
TRBV29-1	TRBD2	.	TRBJ2-7	TGCAGCGGAACTAGCGGGCCCTACGAGCAGTACTTC	CSGTSGPYEQYF
TRBV7-9	TRBD1	many	TRBJ1-1	TGTGCCAGCAGCTCCGCCGGCAGGGGGTATACTGAAGCTTTCTTT	CASSSAGRGYTEAFF
TRBV7-2	.	many	TRBJ1-5	TGTGCCAGCAGCCCAGCGGGGGACAAGCAGCCCCAGCATTTT	CASSPAGDKQPQHF
TRBV20-1	TRBD2	few	TRBJ2-5	TGCAGCGCCGGCAGCGGGGGGGCCCCTGAGACCCAGTACTTC	CSAGSGGAPETQYF